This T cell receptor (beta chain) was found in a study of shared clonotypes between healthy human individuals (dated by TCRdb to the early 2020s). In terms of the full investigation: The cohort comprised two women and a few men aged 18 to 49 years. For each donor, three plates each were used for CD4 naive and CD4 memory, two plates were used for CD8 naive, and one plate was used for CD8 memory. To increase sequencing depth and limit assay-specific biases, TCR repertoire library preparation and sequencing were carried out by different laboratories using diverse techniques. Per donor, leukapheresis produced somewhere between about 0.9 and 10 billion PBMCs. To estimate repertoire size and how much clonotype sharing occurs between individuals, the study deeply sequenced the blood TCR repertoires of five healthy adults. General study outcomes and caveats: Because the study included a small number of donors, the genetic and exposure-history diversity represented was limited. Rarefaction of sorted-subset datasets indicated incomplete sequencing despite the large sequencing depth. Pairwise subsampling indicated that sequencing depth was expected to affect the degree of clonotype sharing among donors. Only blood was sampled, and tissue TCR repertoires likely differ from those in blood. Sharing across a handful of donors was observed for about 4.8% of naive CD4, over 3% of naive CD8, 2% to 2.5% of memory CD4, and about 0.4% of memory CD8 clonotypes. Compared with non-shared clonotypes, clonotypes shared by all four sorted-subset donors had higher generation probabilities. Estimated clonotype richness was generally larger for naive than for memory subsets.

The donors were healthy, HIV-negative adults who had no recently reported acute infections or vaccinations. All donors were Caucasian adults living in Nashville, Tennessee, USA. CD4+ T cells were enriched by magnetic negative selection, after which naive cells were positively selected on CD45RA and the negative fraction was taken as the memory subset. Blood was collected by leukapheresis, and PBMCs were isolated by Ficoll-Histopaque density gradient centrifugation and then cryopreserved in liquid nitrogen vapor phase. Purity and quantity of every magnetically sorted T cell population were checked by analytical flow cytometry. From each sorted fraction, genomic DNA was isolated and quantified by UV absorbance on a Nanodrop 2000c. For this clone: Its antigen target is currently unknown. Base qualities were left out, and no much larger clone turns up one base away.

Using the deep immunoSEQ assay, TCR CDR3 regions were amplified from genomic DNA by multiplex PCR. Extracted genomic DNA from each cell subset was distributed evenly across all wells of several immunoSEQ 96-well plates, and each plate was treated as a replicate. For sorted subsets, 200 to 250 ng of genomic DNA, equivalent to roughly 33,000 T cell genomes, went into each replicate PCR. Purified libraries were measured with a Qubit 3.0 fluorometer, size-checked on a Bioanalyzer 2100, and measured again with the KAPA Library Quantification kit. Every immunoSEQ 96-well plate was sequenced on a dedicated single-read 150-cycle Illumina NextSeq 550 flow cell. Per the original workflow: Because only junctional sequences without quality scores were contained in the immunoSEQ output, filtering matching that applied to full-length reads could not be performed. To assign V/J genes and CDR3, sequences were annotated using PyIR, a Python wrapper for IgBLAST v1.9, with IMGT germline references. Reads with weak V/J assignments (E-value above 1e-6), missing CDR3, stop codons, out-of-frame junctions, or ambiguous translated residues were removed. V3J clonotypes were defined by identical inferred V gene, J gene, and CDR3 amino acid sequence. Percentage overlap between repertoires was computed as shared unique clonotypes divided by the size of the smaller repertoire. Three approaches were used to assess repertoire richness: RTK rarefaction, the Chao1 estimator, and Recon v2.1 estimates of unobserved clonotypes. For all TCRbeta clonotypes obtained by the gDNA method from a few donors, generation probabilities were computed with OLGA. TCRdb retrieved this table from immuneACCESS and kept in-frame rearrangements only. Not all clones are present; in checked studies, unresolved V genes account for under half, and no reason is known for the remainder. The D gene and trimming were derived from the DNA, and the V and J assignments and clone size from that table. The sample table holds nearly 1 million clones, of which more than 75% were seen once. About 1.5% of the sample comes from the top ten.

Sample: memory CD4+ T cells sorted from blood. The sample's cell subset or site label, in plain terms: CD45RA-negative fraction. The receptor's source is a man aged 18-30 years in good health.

DNA sequence: TGTGCCAGCAGCTCACAGCAGGGGAAAACCTACGAGCAGTACTTC. This is translated as CASSSQQGKTYEQYF. The chain was built from TRBV7-2 and TRBJ2-7; a weak D assignment points to TRBD1 (6 bases agree). V loses 4 bases of germline sequence and J loses 2 bases, and the interval between the two ends is 15 bases. Measured from the cysteine to the phenylalanine, the CDR3 is 15 residues long. Of the read, only the CDR3 DNA is kept; its 45 bases are in frame from base 1. The germline V gene yields SGHTA for CDR1 and FQGNSA for CDR2.